The following is a T cell receptor beta chain sequence with its context. The data derive from a study of CD8 T cells in Susac syndrome. Random hexamers primed reverse transcription of about 0.45 to 1 ug RNA. TCRdb analysed the immunoSEQ multiplex PCR reads with MiXCR anew, one entry per CDR3 protein. This table has some 180,000 distinct CDR3 sequences, just under 95% appearing once. The CDR3 runs to 15 residues. Germline-derived CDR1 and CDR2 are SGHDT and YYEEEE. Trimming left V 2 bases short and J 2 bases short, with 10 bases between. This sequence joins TRBV5-6 and TRBJ2-2, with D possibly called TRBD1 or TRBD2 (5 bases each). The specimen was CD4+ T cells from PBMCs. The receptor's source is a human donor with Susac syndrome. CDR3 loop: CASSFGTLNTGELFF. The CDR3 nucleotides are TGTGCCAGCAGCTTCGGGACCCTCAACACCGGGGAGCTGTTTTTT.